Presented here are 11 T cell receptor beta chains from one specimen sequenced in a study of somatic mutations in cytotoxic T cells in rheumatoid arthritis. Data came from immunoSEQ multiplex PCR; TCRdb stores just in-frame clones and leaves some out. Of around 11,000 clones detected, around nine tenths appear once; the ten largest clones hold 11% to 15%. Sequencing used CD8+ T cells sorted from blood. These receptors came from a young woman with rheumatoid arthritis.

The J gene is TRBJ2-7, the V gene TRBV4-1; 8 bases match TRBD2. V lost 0 bases and J lost 2; bases outside the gene matches: 9. CDR1 and CDR2 (germline): MGHRA, YSYEKL. CDR3 length: 17 amino acids. Here the CDR3 reads CASSQEVFGGAAYEQYF. Here the CDR3 DNA reads TGCGCCAGCAGCCAAGAGGTTTTCGGGGGGGCCGCCTACGAGCAGTACTTC.

This clone was seen just once. The genes are TRBV5-6 and TRBJ1-1; D gene unclear. CDR3 size: 14 residues. From germline, CDR1 is SGHDT and CDR2 YYEEEE. V was clipped by 0 bases and J by 1 base, with 7 bases between them. The CDR3 DNA sequence: TGTGCCAGCAGCTTGGCCCAGGCGAACACTGAAGCTTTCTTT. It is translated as CASSLAQANTEAFF.

This chain links TRBV7-2 with TRBJ2-1; 7 bases align to TRBD1. The CDR3 loop spans 18 amino acids. Germline-derived CDR1 and CDR2 are SGHTA and FQGNSA. V shed 0 bases and J 0 bases; nucleotides not matched to a gene: 8. The CDR3 region has the DNA TGTGCCAGCAGCTTAGCGCCGGGGACAGAAAGCTCCTACAATGAGCAGTTCTTC. It translates to CASSLAPGTESSYNEQFF.

The chain is built from TRBV10-3 and TRBJ2-7; a possible D gene is TRBD1 (6 bases). V was pared by 2 bases and J by 0 bases, with 8 bases between. Germline loops: CDR1 ENHRY, CDR2 SYGVKD. This CDR3 spans 14 amino acids. The CDR3 coding sequence is TGTGCCATCAGTGAGATGGACAGCTCCTACGAGCAGTACTTC. Its protein is CAISEMDSSYEQYF.

The CDR3 protein is CASSLGQGKIEAFF. The CDR3 DNA sequence: TGTGCCAGCAGCTTGGGACAGGGTAAGATCGAAGCTTTCTTT. The V gene is TRBV5-5, the J gene TRBJ1-1; 7 bases line up with TRBD1. Germline CDR1 SGHKS, CDR2 YYEKEE (reference sequence). The CDR3 length is 14 residues. Trimming at V came to 0 bases and at J to 8 bases, leaving 7 bases not matched to a gene. The complete variable domain, with remaining parts taken from reference TRBV5-5 and TRBJ1-1, reads DAGVTQSPTHLIKTRGQQVTLRCSPISGHKSVSWYQQVLGQGPQFIFQYYEKEERGRGNFPDRFSARQFPNYSSELNVNALLLGDSALYLCASSLGQGKIEAFFGQGTRLTVV.

The V call is TRBV10-1, the J call TRBJ2-2; 10 positions agree with TRBD1. With 2 bases clipped from V and 6 bases from J, the junction kept 12 bases outside the gene matches. The CDR3 consists of 18 residues. Germline V CDR1 and CDR2: WNHNN, SYGVQD (reference sequence). CDR3 sequence: CASSEGIGGTGDPGELFF. The CDR3 nucleotides read TGCGCCAGCAGTGAGGGAATAGGAGGGACAGGGGATCCCGGGGAGCTGTTTTTT.

The chain employs TRBV4-1 and TRBJ2-7, with 7 bases identical to TRBD2. With 1 base clipped from V and 0 bases from J, the junction kept 3 bases outside the gene matches. CDR1 is MGHRA, CDR2 YSYEKL, per germline. The CDR3 covers 15 residues. As DNA, the CDR3 is TGCGCCAGCAGCCAAGGAGCGGGACTCTCCTACGAGCAGTACTTC. Its translation is CASSQGAGLSYEQYF.

The rearrangement joins TRBV27 to TRBJ2-1; tentatively, D is TRBD2 (6 bases). CDR3 length: 16 residues. Trimming stripped 0 bases from V and 4 bases from J, with 13 bases between. The V gene's germline CDR1 is MNHEY and CDR2 SMNVEV (reference sequence). The CDR3 here is CASSLSPTSTYNEQFF. DNA for the CDR3: TGTGCCAGCAGTTTATCCCCGACTAGTACTTACAATGAGCAGTTCTTC.

The chain joins TRBV21-1 to TRBJ1-5. TRBV21-1 is described as a pseudogene. The CDR3 length is 13 residues. The CDR3 region is CASSKSTNQPQHF. DNA for the CDR3: TGTGCCAGCAGCAAGAGCACCAATCAGCCCCAGCATTTT.

V gene TRBV7-9 combines with J gene TRBJ1-2; D is possibly TRBD1 (5 bases). The germline V gene encodes CDR1 SEHNR and CDR2 FQNEAQ (reference sequence). Trimming removed 3 bases from V and 6 bases from J, with 11 bases in between. The CDR3 runs to 13 residues. The DNA of the CDR3 is TGTGCCAGCAGCTTTGGGCCGGGGGATGGCTACACCTTC. It encodes CASSFGPGDGYTF.

The V gene is TRBV27, the J gene TRBJ2-7; D may be TRBD1 (6 bases). The CDR3 is 14 residues long. CDR1 is MNHEY, CDR2 SMNVEV, per germline (reference sequence). Trimming shortened V by 2 bases and J by 5 bases, and 13 bases separated the two germline ends. The CDR3 nucleotides are TGTGCCAGCAGTTTACTGGGGGCGCCGGACGAGCAGTACTTC. Translation gives CASSLLGAPDEQYF.